This is a list of T cell receptor beta chains from one sample in a study of blood T cell repertoires in COVID-19. TCRdb's copy holds only in-frame clones and misses some; the assay was immunoSEQ multiplex PCR. In the table there are 70,000 to 85,000 clones, around four fifths of which are singletons. The sequencing sample was made of peripheral blood. Receptors were obtained from a man older than 75 with active or convalescent COVID-19. Each CDR3 is given with its conserved first and last residue. The D gene is left open where the match is weak. Rows may omit the clone size; those that give it use once, few, many or a size class.

V gene	J gene	CDR3 length	D gene	clone size	CDR3 protein	CDR3 DNA
TRBV27	TRBJ1-1	14	.	.	CASSRGDLNTEAFF	TGTGCCAGCAGTCGGGGGGACCTGAACACTGAAGCTTTCTTT
TRBV5-5	TRBJ2-3	15	TRBD1	.	CASSLVGQVTDTQYF	TGTGCCAGCAGCTTGGTGGGACAGGTGACAGATACGCAGTATTTT
TRBV23-1	TRBJ2-3	16	.	.	CASSRPWQGRTDTQYF	TGCGCCAGCAGTCGCCCTTGGCAGGGGAGAACAGATACGCAGTATTTT
TRBV9	TRBJ2-3	15	TRBD2	once	CASSALGGETDTQYF	TGTGCCAGCAGCGCCTTGGGGGGGGAAACAGATACGCAGTATTTT
TRBV6-5	TRBJ2-7	14	TRBD2	.	CASSTSGSSYEQYF	TGTGCCAGCAGCACTAGCGGGAGCTCCTACGAGCAGTACTTC
TRBV4-2	TRBJ1-1	14	.	.	CASSQDLLGARAFF	TGTGCCAGCAGCCAAGATCTTTTGGGGGCGAGGGCTTTCTTT
TRBV15	TRBJ2-3	13	.	once	CATSRVSRDTQYF	TGTGCCACCAGCAGAGTTTCCAGGGATACGCAGTATTTT
TRBV5-1	TRBJ2-4	16	TRBD2	.	CASSLDGGGPDHIQYF	TGCGCCAGCAGCTTGGATGGCGGGGGGCCCGATCACATTCAGTACTTC
TRBV7-8	TRBJ1-2	16	TRBD1	.	CASSPGVRDRGYGYTF	TGTGCCAGCAGCCCGGGTGTGCGGGACAGGGGCTATGGCTACACCTTC
TRBV28	TRBJ1-2	13	.	.	CASSFEPLRGYTF	TGTGCCAGCAGTTTTGAACCTCTCCGGGGCTACACCTTC
TRBV5-1	TRBJ1-2	14	.	.	CASRGTGRLYGYTF	TGCGCCAGCCGCGGTACTGGGAGATTATATGGCTACACCTTC
TRBV7-2	TRBJ2-7	16	.	.	CASSPFLIGSSYEQYF	TGTGCCAGCAGCCCCTTCCTGATCGGGAGCTCCTACGAGCAGTACTTC
TRBV30	TRBJ1-4	17	TRBD1	.	CAWSVQGASSGNEKLFF	TGTGCCTGGAGTGTACAGGGGGCCTCATCGGGTAATGAAAAACTGTTTTTT
TRBV27	TRBJ1-6	14	TRBD1	.	CASSLVGQGSPLHF	TGTGCCAGCAGTTTAGTGGGACAGGGTTCACCCCTCCACTTT
TRBV2	TRBJ1-6	13	TRBD1	.	CASSGQGNSPLHF	TGTGCCAGCTCGGGACAGGGGAATTCACCCCTCCACTTT
TRBV5-1	TRBJ2-7	15	TRBD2	.	CASSLDPSGAYEQYF	TGCGCCAGCAGCTTGGATCCTAGCGGGGCCTACGAGCAGTACTTC
TRBV7-2	TRBJ1-1	14	.	.	CASSFRGGGTEAFF	TGTGCCAGCAGCTTTAGGGGGGGAGGCACTGAAGCTTTCTTT
TRBV10-3	TRBJ2-1	15	TRBD2	.	CAISGTGGPFDEQFF	TGTGCCATCAGTGGTACGGGGGGGCCGTTTGATGAGCAGTTCTTC
TRBV15	TRBJ1-6	16	.	.	CATSRGGADYNSPLHF	TGTGCCACCAGCAGAGGAGGTGCAGACTATAATTCACCCCTCCACTTT
TRBV7-6	TRBJ2-7	14	TRBD2	.	CASSLPAGGYEQYF	TGTGCCAGCAGCCTACCTGCGGGGGGCTACGAGCAGTACTTC
TRBV28	TRBJ2-1	18	TRBD2	.	CASSSRSLAGGKYNEQFF	TGTGCCAGCAGTTCCCGGTCACTAGCGGGGGGGAAATACAATGAGCAGTTCTTC
TRBV28	TRBJ2-7	13	TRBD1	few	CATSWDRAYEQYF	TGTGCCACCTCCTGGGACAGAGCCTACGAGCAGTACTTC
TRBV5-1	TRBJ1-2	17	.	.	CASSFWTAAAANYGYTF	TGCGCCAGCAGCTTTTGGACAGCCGCCGCCGCTAACTATGGCTACACCTTC
TRBV4-2	TRBJ2-3	15	.	.	CASSSGEANTDTQYF	TGTGCCAGCAGCTCGGGGGAGGCGAACACAGATACGCAGTATTTT
TRBV21-1	TRBJ2-7	21	.	.	CASSNGTLRAGDTPSSYEQYF	TGTGCCAGCAGCAATGGAACCCTCCGGGCAGGGGATACCCCCAGCTCCTACGAGCAGTACTTC